This T cell receptor (beta chain) is drawn from a study of cytomegalovirus exposure and HLA in healthy donors. Note on this clone: Antigen specificity is unknown.

Trimming cost V 2 bases and J 4 bases; bases outside gene matches: 3. CDR3 length: 14 amino acids. CDR1 MGHDK and CDR2 SYGVNS come from the germline V gene. Measured with immunoSEQ multiplex PCR; TCRdb has only the in-frame clones, and not every one. The table has some 90,000 clones, roughly 87% seen once. Study results and caveats: The classifier reportedly diagnosed cytomegalovirus status with high specificity and sensitivity.

The sequencing sample was made of PBMCs. The TCR originated in a man younger than 35 in good health and CMV-seropositive. The chain employs TRBV25-1 and TRBJ2-5, with 8 bases lining up with TRBD2. The CDR3 DNA reads as TGTGCCAGCAGTGAAAAGCGGGGGACAGAGACCCAGTACTTC. This sequence encodes CASSEKRGTETQYF.